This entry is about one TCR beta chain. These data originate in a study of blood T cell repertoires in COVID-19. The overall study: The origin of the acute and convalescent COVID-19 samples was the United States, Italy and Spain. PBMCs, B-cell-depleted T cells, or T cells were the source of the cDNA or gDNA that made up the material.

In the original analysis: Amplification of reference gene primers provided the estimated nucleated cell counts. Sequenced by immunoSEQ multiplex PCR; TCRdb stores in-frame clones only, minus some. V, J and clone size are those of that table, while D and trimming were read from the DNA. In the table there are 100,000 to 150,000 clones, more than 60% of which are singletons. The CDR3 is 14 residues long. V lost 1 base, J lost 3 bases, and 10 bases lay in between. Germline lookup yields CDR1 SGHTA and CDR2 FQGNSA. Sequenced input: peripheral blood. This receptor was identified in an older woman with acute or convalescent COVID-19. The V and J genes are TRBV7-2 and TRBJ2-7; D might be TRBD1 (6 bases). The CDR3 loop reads CASSLGAGDYEQYF. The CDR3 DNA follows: TGTGCCAGCAGCTTAGGGGCAGGGGACTACGAGCAGTACTTC.